This TCR beta chain stems from a study of Ad26.COV2.S vaccination and SARS-CoV-2 variants. This table comes from immunoSEQ multiplex PCR, and its TCRdb copy is limited to in-frame clones, with some not included. The table has about 94,000 clones, 82% seen once; the top ten hold about a sixth. CDR1 LNHNV and CDR2 YYDKDF come from the germline V gene (reference sequence). The CDR3 runs 14 residues. V gave up 8 bases and J gave up 4 bases; unmatched junction bases: 6. The chain couples TRBV15 to TRBJ2-5, with 11 bases matching TRBD2. Sequenced material: peripheral blood, taken after recovery from COVID-19. This TCR was sampled from a human donor who had recovered from COVID-19. The CDR3 bases are TGTGCCACCGGTATAGGACTAGCGGGAGAGACCCAGTACTTC. It encodes CATGIGLAGETQYF.